This TCR beta chain was profiled in a study of blood T cell repertoires in COVID-19. Study information: Sources were T cells, B-cell-depleted T cells, or PBMCs; the material itself was cDNA or gDNA.

The CDR3 is 14 residues long. The germline V gene has CDR1 SGDLS and CDR2 YYNGEE. J was trimmed by 9 bases and V by 3 bases; bases with no gene match: 9. In the source study's methods: The assay estimated nucleated cells by amplifying reference gene primers. The data were produced by immunoSEQ multiplex PCR, yet TCRdb's version contains in-frame clones alone and is incomplete. V and J calls and clone size are as listed in that table; D and trimming were resolved from the DNA. The sample comprises roughly 120,000 clones, roughly four fifths of which are singletons, and 7% to 9% rests with the top ten.

This TCR was sampled from a man in his 70s with acute or convalescent COVID-19. The chain is built from TRBV9 and TRBJ2-1; 7 nucleotides agree with TRBD2. Sequenced material: peripheral blood. The CDR3 sequence: CASSGTSRAGEQFF. CDR3 coding DNA: TGTGCCAGCAGCGGGACTAGTAGGGCGGGTGAGCAGTTCTTC. Drawing the rest from reference TRBV9 and TRBJ2-1, the complete variable domain is DSGVTQTPKHLITATGQRVTLRCSPRSGDLSVYWYQQSLDQGLQFLIQYYNGEERAKGNILERFSAQQFPDLHSELNLSSLELGDSALYFCASSGTSRAGEQFFGPGTRLTVL.